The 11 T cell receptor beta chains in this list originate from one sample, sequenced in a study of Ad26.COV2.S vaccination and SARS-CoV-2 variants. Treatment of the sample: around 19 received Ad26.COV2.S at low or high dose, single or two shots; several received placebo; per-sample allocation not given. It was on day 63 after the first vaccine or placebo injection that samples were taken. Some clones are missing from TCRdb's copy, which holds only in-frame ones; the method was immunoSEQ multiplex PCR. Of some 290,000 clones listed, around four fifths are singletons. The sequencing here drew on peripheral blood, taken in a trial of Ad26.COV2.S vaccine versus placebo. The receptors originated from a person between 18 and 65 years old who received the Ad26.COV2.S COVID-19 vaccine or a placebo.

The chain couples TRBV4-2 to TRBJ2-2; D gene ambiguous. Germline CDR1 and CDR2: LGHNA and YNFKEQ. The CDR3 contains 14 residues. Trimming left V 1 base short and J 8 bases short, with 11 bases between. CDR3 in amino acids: CASSQGSLKGELFF. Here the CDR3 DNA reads TGTGCCAGCAGCCAAGGGTCCCTCAAAGGGGAGCTGTTTTTT.

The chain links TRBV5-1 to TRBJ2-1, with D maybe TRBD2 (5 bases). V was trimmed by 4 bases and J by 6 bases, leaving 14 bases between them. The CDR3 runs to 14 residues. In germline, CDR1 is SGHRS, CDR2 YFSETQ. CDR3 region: CASSHGDSRNEQFF. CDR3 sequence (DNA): TGCGCCAGCAGCCACGGGGATTCCCGCAATGAGCAGTTCTTC.

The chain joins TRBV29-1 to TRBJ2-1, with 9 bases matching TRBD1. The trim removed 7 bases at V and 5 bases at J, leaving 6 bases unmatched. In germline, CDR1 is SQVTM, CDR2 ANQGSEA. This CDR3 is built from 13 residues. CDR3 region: CSGGQGRDNEQFF. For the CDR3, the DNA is TGCAGCGGGGGACAGGGAAGGGACAATGAGCAGTTCTTC.

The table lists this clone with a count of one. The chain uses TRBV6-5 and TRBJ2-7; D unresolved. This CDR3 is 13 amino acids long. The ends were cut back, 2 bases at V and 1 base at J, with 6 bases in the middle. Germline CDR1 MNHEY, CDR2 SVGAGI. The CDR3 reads CASSYANSYEQYF. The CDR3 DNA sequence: TGTGCCAGCAGTTACGCAAATTCCTACGAGCAGTACTTC.

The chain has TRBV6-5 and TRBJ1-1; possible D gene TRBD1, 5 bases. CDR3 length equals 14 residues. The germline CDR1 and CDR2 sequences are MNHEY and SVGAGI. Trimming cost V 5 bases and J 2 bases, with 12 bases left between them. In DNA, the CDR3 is TGTGCCAGCAGTACGACAGAGTCAAACACTGAAGCTTTCTTT. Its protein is CASSTTESNTEAFF.

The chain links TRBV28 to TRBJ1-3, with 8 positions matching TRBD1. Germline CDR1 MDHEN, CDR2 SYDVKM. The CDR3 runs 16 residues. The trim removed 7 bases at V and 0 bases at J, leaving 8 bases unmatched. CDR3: CASTSLGTGSGNTIYF. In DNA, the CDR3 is TGTGCCAGCACCTCTCTAGGGACAGGCTCTGGAAACACCATATATTTT.

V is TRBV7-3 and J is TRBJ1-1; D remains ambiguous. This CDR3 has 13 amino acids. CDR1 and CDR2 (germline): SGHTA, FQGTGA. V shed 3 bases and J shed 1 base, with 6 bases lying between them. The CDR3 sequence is CASSLQPNTEAFF. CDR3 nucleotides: TGTGCCAGCAGCTTGCAGCCGAACACTGAAGCTTTCTTT.

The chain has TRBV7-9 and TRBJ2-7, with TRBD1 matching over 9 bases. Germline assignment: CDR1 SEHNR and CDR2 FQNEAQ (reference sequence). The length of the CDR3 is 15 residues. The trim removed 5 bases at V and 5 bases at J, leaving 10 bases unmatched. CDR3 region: CASSRQGGSVHEQYF. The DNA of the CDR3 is TGTGCCAGCAGCCGACAGGGGGGCTCAGTCCACGAGCAGTACTTC.

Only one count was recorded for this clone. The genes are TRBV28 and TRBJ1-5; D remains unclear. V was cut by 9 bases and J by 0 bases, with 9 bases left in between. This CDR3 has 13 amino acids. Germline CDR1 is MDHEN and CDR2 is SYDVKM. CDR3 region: CASWTYSNQPQHF. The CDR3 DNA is TGTGCCAGTTGGACTTATAGCAATCAGCCCCAGCATTTT.

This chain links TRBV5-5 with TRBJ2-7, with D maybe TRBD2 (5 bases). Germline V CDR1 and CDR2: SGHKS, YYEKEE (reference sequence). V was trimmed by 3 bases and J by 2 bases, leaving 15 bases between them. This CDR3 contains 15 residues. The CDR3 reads CASSSTGIGTYEQYF. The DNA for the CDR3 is TGTGCCAGCAGCTCTACCGGGATCGGTACCTACGAGCAGTACTTC. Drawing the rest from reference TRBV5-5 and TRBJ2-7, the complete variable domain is DAGVTQSPTHLIKTRGQQVTLRCSPISGHKSVSWYQQVLGQGPQFIFQYYEKEERGRGNFPDRFSARQFPNYSSELNVNALLLGDSALYLCASSSTGIGTYEQYFGPGTRLTVT.

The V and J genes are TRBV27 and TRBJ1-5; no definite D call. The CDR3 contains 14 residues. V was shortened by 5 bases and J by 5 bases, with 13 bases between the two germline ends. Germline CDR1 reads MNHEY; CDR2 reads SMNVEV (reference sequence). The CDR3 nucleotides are TGTGCCAGCAGTCCCCCAAAAACCTATCAGCCCCAGCATTTT. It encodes CASSPPKTYQPQHF.